Following are 5 T cell receptor beta chains from one sample sequenced in a study of blood T cell repertoires in COVID-19. Clones were sequenced by immunoSEQ multiplex PCR, and TCRdb holds only the in-frame ones, with some missing. Of 80,000 to 95,000 clones in the sample, roughly 79% were seen once. Sequencing was done on a sample of peripheral blood. Source of these receptors: a man older than 75 with acute or convalescent COVID-19.

The chain uses TRBV2 and TRBJ1-1; D might be TRBD1 (6 bases). Trimming left V 7 bases short and J 10 bases short, with 13 bases between. Germline loops: CDR1 SNHLY, CDR2 FYNNEI. The CDR3 covers 11 residues. The CDR3 here is CASNQGFVAFF. The DNA of the CDR3 is TGTGCCAGCAATCAGGGGTTCGTAGCTTTCTTT.

This clone appeared once. This sequence joins TRBV28 and TRBJ2-1; D uncertain. The CDR3 runs to 12 residues. Germline V gene lookup returns CDR1 MDHEN and CDR2 SYDVKM. The V end lost 5 bases, the J end lost 4 bases, and 6 bases lay between the germline ends. The DNA of the CDR3 is TGTGCCAGCAGTGTAGCATACAATGAGCAGTTCTTC. This encodes CASSVAYNEQFF. The variable domain in full, with the rest retrieved from reference TRBV28 and TRBJ2-1, is DVKVTQSSRYLVKRTGEKVFLECVQDMDHENMFWYRQDPGLGLRLIYFSYDVKMKEKGDIPEGYSVSREKKERFSLILESASTNQTSMYLCASSVAYNEQFFGPGTRLTVL.

The genes are TRBV5-1 and TRBJ1-3; D not resolved. The ends were cut back, 5 bases at V and 4 bases at J, with 16 bases in the middle. CDR3 length: 15 residues. Germline V gives CDR1 SGHRS, CDR2 YFSETQ. Here the CDR3 reads CASSSASGLGNTIYF. The CDR3 DNA reads TGCGCCAGCAGTTCGGCCAGTGGGCTAGGAAACACCATATATTTT.

The chain links TRBV19 to TRBJ1-1; maybe TRBD1 (6 bases). This CDR3 has 13 amino acids. The V end was cut by 5 bases, the J end by 3 bases, with 10 bases between. CDR1 and CDR2 from the germline V gene are LNHDA and SQIVND (reference sequence). CDR3 sequence: CASSAHRDTEAFF. The CDR3 DNA follows: TGTGCCAGTAGTGCCCACAGGGACACTGAAGCTTTCTTT.

This chain's CDR3 is CASSFGTGDQPQHF. Here the CDR3 DNA reads TGTGCCAGCAGTTTCGGGACAGGGGATCAGCCCCAGCATTTT. The rearrangement uses TRBV27 and TRBJ1-5, with TRBD1 identical over 10 bases. CDR1 is MNHEY, CDR2 SMNVEV, per germline (reference sequence). With 3 bases clipped from V and 5 bases from J, the junction kept 1 base outside the gene matches. The CDR3 loop spans 14 amino acids.